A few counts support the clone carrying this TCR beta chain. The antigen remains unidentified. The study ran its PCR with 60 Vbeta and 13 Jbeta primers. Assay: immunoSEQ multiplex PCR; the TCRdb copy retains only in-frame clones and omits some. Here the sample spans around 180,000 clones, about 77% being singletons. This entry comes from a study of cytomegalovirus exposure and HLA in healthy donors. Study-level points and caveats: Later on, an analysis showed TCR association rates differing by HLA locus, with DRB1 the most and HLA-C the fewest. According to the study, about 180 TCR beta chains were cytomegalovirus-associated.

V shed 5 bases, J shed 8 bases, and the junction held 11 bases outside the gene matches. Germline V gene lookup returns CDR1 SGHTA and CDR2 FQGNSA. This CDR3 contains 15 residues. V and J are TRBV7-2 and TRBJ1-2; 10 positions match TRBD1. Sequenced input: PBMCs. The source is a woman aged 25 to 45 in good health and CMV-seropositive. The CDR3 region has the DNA TGTGCCAGCAGCAGGCCCGGGACAGGGGATTTCGGCTACACCTTC. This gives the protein CASSRPGTGDFGYTF.